The 7 T cell receptor beta chains given below trace back to one sample, sequenced in a study of siplizumab effects on memory and regulatory T cells. The protocol was immunoSEQ multiplex PCR, while the TCRdb copy is restricted to in-frame clones and leaves out a portion. Of roughly 100,000 clones listed, around nine tenths are singletons. Material: CD4+ T cells sorted from blood. These receptors were obtained from a human donor in good health.

The rearrangement joins TRBV10-3 to TRBJ2-1; D unresolved. Looked up from germline, CDR1 is ENHRY and CDR2 is SYGVKD. The CDR3 length is 11 residues. V lost 7 bases to trimming and J lost 5 bases, with 6 bases between them. This chain's CDR3 is CAIMGNNEQFF. The CDR3 DNA is TGTGCCATCATGGGAAACAATGAGCAGTTCTTC.

This chain links TRBV27 with TRBJ2-1; 11 bases fit TRBD2. Germline CDR1 MNHEY, CDR2 SMNVEV (reference sequence). V was clipped by 4 bases and J by 4 bases; unmatched bases: 6. The CDR3 is 16 amino acids. CDR3 bases: TGTGCCAGCAGTTCCTCAACTAGCGGGAGATACAATGAGCAGTTCTTC. It translates to CASSSSTSGRYNEQFF.

This chain uses TRBV18 with TRBJ2-7, with D possibly being TRBD2 (6 bases). With 6 bases removed from V and 3 bases from J, the gap between germline ends came to 9 bases. The CDR3 length is 12 residues. Germline-derived CDR1 and CDR2 are KGHSH and LQKENI. The CDR3 DNA is TGTGCCAGCTCGTCCGGGAGCTACGAGCAGTACTTC. As protein: CASSSGSYEQYF.

This chain connects TRBV11-2 to TRBJ1-1, with 8 positions matching TRBD1. CDR3 length equals 15 residues. V gave up 5 bases and J gave up 2 bases; unmatched junction bases: 7. Germline CDR1 reads SGHAT; CDR2 reads FQNNGV. The CDR3 here is CASSAPGQVNTEAFF. The CDR3 DNA is TGTGCCAGCAGCGCGCCGGGACAGGTTAACACTGAAGCTTTCTTT.

The chain employs TRBV7-8 and TRBJ2-1, with 11 nucleotides matching TRBD2. Germline loops: CDR1 SGHVS, CDR2 FQNEAQ. J gave up 9 bases and V 0 bases, and 13 bases lay outside the gene matches. This CDR3 has 18 residues. The DNA of the CDR3 is TGTGCCAGCAGCTTAGCGCAGATAAGACTAGCGGGATCCACTGAGCAGTTCTTC. Its protein is CASSLAQIRLAGSTEQFF.

Note on this clone: Other DNA variants within this sample encode the same CDR3. The chain is built from TRBV7-9 and TRBJ2-3; D is unresolved. There are 11 residues in the CDR3. The ends were cut back, 6 bases at V and 3 bases at J, with 4 bases in the middle. Germline CDR1 SEHNR, CDR2 FQNEAQ (reference sequence). For the CDR3, the DNA is TGTGCCAGCAGTTTGACAGATACGCAGTATTTT. Protein sequence: CASSLTDTQYF.

The chain carries TRBV30 and TRBJ2-5; D is tentatively TRBD1 or TRBD2 (5 bases each). V dropped 5 bases and J dropped 2 bases, with 18 bases sitting between them. The CDR3 extends over 15 amino acids. Germline V gene lookup returns CDR1 GTSNPN and CDR2 SVGIG (reference sequence). In DNA form, the CDR3 reads TGTGCCTGGGGACGGGACGGCAGGGTTCAAGAGACCCAGTACTTC. This sequence encodes CAWGRDGRVQETQYF.